The rows below give T cell receptor beta chains drawn from one sample of a study of T cell repertoires in cytomegalovirus infection. TCRdb re-analysed the reads in MiXCR, keeping a single row per CDR3 protein. The sample includes approximately 390,000 distinct CDR3 sequences, roughly 36% seen only once; the top ten take roughly 14%. These receptors have no known antigen. The source was cultured PBMCs, collected from culture after CMV antigen stimulation. The source is a human donor in good health (CMV status not recorded). Some clones in this sample may be carry-over from other donors' samples. Each CDR3 is given with its conserved first and last residue. The order of the fields is D gene, J gene, V gene, clone size, CDR3 protein, CDR3 DNA. D genes are given only for firm matches. Not every row has a clone size; where given, it reads once, few, many or a size class.

D gene: NA
J gene: TRBJ2-1
V gene: TRBV19
clone size: NA
CDR3 protein: CASSIGGGTYNEQFF
CDR3 DNA: TGTGCCAGTAGTATAGGAGGAGGGACCTACAATGAGCAGTTCTTC

D gene: NA
J gene: TRBJ2-7
V gene: TRBV5-4
clone size: NA
CDR3 protein: CASSLDRSYEQYF
CDR3 DNA: TGTGCCAGCAGCCTAGACAGATCCTACGAGCAGTACTTC

D gene: NA
J gene: TRBJ2-7
V gene: TRBV4-3
clone size: few
CDR3 protein: CASSQEDGDNGYYEQYF
CDR3 DNA: TGCGCCAGCAGCCAAGAAGACGGGGACAACGGGTACTACGAGCAGTACTTC

D gene: TRBD2
J gene: TRBJ2-1
V gene: TRBV3-1
clone size: few
CDR3 protein: CASSDRRLAGYNEQFF
CDR3 DNA: TGTGCCAGCAGCGACAGACGACTAGCGGGGTACAATGAGCAGTTCTTC

D gene: TRBD2
J gene: TRBJ2-1
V gene: TRBV12-3/TRBV12-4
clone size: few
CDR3 protein: CASSWASGTSVMAEQFF
CDR3 DNA: TGTGCCAGCAGTTGGGCGTCCGGGACTAGCGTGATGGCTGAGCAGTTCTTC

D gene: TRBD2
J gene: TRBJ2-7
V gene: TRBV20-1
clone size: NA
CDR3 protein: CSARSLAATYEQYF
CDR3 DNA: TGCAGTGCTAGATCTCTAGCGGCAACCTACGAGCAGTACTTC

D gene: NA
J gene: TRBJ1-5
V gene: TRBV4-3
clone size: NA
CDR3 protein: CASSQDKGTGRAIEGNQPQHF
CDR3 DNA: TGCGCCAGCAGCCAAGATAAGGGGACGGGCAGGGCGATTGAGGGCAATCAGCCCCAGCATTTT

D gene: NA
J gene: TRBJ2-3
V gene: TRBV7-2
clone size: many
CDR3 protein: CASSLVGPQYF
CDR3 DNA: TGTGCCAGCAGCTTAGTGGGTCCGCAGTATTTT

D gene: NA
J gene: TRBJ2-2
V gene: TRBV2
clone size: NA
CDR3 protein: CASSEPTGELFF
CDR3 DNA: TGTGCCAGCAGTGAACCCACCGGGGAGCTGTTTTTT

D gene: TRBD1
J gene: TRBJ2-1
V gene: TRBV7-9
clone size: many
CDR3 protein: CASSESTGGARGNEQFF
CDR3 DNA: TGTGCCAGCAGCGAATCCACAGGGGGAGCGAGGGGCAATGAGCAGTTCTTC

D gene: NA
J gene: TRBJ1-4
V gene: TRBV12-3/TRBV12-4
clone size: once
CDR3 protein: CASKGRRTNEKLFF
CDR3 DNA: TGTGCCAGCAAGGGGAGGAGAACTAATGAAAAACTGTTTTTT